The 19 T cell receptor beta chains given below trace back to one sample, sequenced in a study of blood T cell repertoires in COVID-19. This table comes from immunoSEQ multiplex PCR, and its TCRdb copy is limited to in-frame clones, with some not included. The sample includes fewer than 120,000 clones, approximately 68% of them seen just once. The sequenced sample consisted of peripheral blood. These receptors all come from a woman in her fifties or sixties with acute or convalescent COVID-19.

This chain joins TRBV11-2 and TRBJ1-3; no clear D gene. The CDR3 runs to 14 residues. V lost 2 bases and J lost 0, with 5 bases in between. Germline V gives CDR1 SGHAT, CDR2 FQNNGV. As DNA, the CDR3 is TGTGCCAGCAGCTTACCCAGCTCTGGAAACACCATATATTTT. This codes for CASSLPSSGNTIYF. The whole variable domain, filled in from reference TRBV11-2 and TRBJ1-3, reads EAGVAQSPRYKIIEKRQSVAFWCNPISGHATLYWYQQILGQGPKLLIQFQNNGVVDDSQLPKDRFSAERLKGVDSTLKIQPAKLEDSAVYLCASSLPSSGNTIYFGEGSWLTVV.

The V and J genes are TRBV19 and TRBJ1-2; D is unresolved. CDR3 length: 13 amino acids. Per the germline V gene, CDR1 is LNHDA and CDR2 is SQIVND (reference sequence). Trimming removed 3 bases from V and 3 bases from J, with 8 bases in between. The CDR3 region is CASSIQQYYGYTF. The DNA of the CDR3 is TGTGCCAGTAGTATCCAACAGTACTATGGCTACACCTTC.

The genes are TRBV6-5 and TRBJ1-5; the D is unclear. Trimming pared 7 bases from V and 3 bases from J, leaving 13 bases between. There are 14 residues in the CDR3. Germline assignment: CDR1 MNHEY and CDR2 SVGAGI. Here the CDR3 reads CASMRAGINQPQHF. CDR3 nucleotide sequence: TGTGCCAGCATGAGGGCCGGTATCAATCAGCCCCAGCATTTT.

The J gene is TRBJ2-7, the V gene TRBV5-1, with 7 bases aligning to TRBD1. Germline CDR1 is SGHRS and CDR2 is YFSETQ. V shed 4 bases, J shed 11 bases, and the junction held 15 bases outside the gene matches. The CDR3 has 14 amino acids. The chain's CDR3 is CASSQGQTPRIEYF. DNA for the CDR3: TGCGCCAGCAGCCAGGGACAGACCCCTAGGATTGAGTACTTC.

This clone was observed a few times. The J gene is TRBJ1-5, the V gene TRBV28; 8 bases are a match to TRBD1. CDR3 length: 16 residues. Trimming cost V 5 bases and J 4 bases; bases outside gene matches: 10. CDR1 and CDR2 (germline): MDHEN, SYDVKM. In DNA form, the CDR3 reads TGTGCCAGCAGTCTATCGACAGGGGTAGGGAATCAGCCCCAGCATTTT. Translation: CASSLSTGVGNQPQHF.

The chain employs TRBV7-7 and TRBJ2-2; 8 bases are a match to TRBD1. J lost 1 base, V lost 5 bases, and 6 bases had no gene match. The CDR3 is 16 amino acids. Germline lookup yields CDR1 SSHAT and CDR2 FNYEAQ (reference sequence). The CDR3 nucleotides are TGTGCCAGCAGCCCACCGGGACAGGAGAACACCGGGGAGCTGTTTTTT. Residues: CASSPPGQENTGELFF. Supplemented by reference TRBV7-7 and TRBJ2-2, the full variable domain reads GAGVSQSPRYKVTKRGQDVTLRCDPISSHATLYWYQQALGQGPEFLTYFNYEAQPDKSGLPSDRFSAERPEGSISTLTIQRTEQRDSAMYRCASSPPGQENTGELFFGEGSRLTVL.

The V gene is TRBV18, the J gene TRBJ1-5; TRBD1 matches 7 bases. This CDR3 comprises 17 residues. V lost 2 bases to trimming and J lost 2 bases; unmatched junction nucleotides: 9. Per the germline V gene, CDR1 is KGHSH and CDR2 is LQKENI. For the CDR3, the DNA is TGTGCCAGCTCACCAGGCGGCAGGGGGAGAGGCAATCAGCCCCAGCATTTT. This codes for CASSPGGRGRGNQPQHF.

The V call is TRBV10-3, the J call TRBJ2-7; D perhaps matches TRBD1 (6 bases). The V gene lost 4 bases and the J gene lost 7 bases, with 11 bases spanning the gap. This CDR3 region has 12 residues. Germline lookup yields CDR1 ENHRY and CDR2 SYGVKD. The CDR3, as DNA: TGTGCCATCAGTGCTCAGGGGCCAGAGCAGTACTTC. This sequence encodes CAISAQGPEQYF.

J is TRBJ2-5 and V is TRBV6-4; possibly TRBD2 for D (5 bases). Germline V lookup: CDR1 MRHNA, CDR2 SNTAGT. V was trimmed by 0 bases and J by 1 base, leaving 18 bases between them. The CDR3 has 18 residues. The CDR3 DNA is TGTGCCAGCAGTGACTCGGCCCCTGAAACGGGAATCCAAGAGACCCAGTACTTC. As protein: CASSDSAPETGIQETQYF.

This clone was observed once. The CDR3 spells CASSQGQDSPLHF. CDR3 nucleotides: TGTGCCAGCAGCCAGGGACAGGATTCACCCCTCCACTTT. The chain has TRBV3-1 (or the pseudogene TRBV3-2) and TRBJ1-6; the match to TRBD1 covers 8 bases. Germline trimming cut 3 bases from V and 8 bases from J; bases unmatched to any gene: 0. The CDR3 has 13 amino acids. Germline-derived CDR1 and CDR2 are LGHDT and YNNKEL (reference sequence).

The genes are TRBV19 and TRBJ1-1, with D possibly TRBD1 on 6 matching bases. The V end lost 6 bases, the J end lost 8 bases, and 16 bases lay between the germline ends. Germline V gives CDR1 LNHDA, CDR2 SQIVND (reference sequence). There are 13 residues in the CDR3. The CDR3 spells CASRTTPGTEAFF. In nucleotides, the CDR3 is TGTGCCAGTAGGACAACACCCGGGACAGAAGCTTTCTTT.

V gene TRBV9 combines with J gene TRBJ1-1; a possible D gene is TRBD1 (5 bases). The CDR3 covers 15 residues. V lost 0 bases and J lost 3, with 12 bases in between. The germline V gene has CDR1 SGDLS and CDR2 YYNGEE. In DNA, the CDR3 is TGTGCCAGCAGCGTAGAGGGGTTTGTTGACACTGAAGCTTTCTTT. Encoded protein: CASSVEGFVDTEAFF.

This rearrangement joins TRBV9 to TRBJ1-2, with D possibly matching TRBD1 (6 bases). The CDR3 extends over 14 amino acids. The germline V and J ends were trimmed by 0 bases and 3 bases, with 9 bases remaining between them. Germline V gene lookup returns CDR1 SGDLS and CDR2 YYNGEE. In DNA form, the CDR3 reads TGTGCCAGCAGCGTAGACAGGGAATACTATGGCTACACCTTC. Amino acids: CASSVDREYYGYTF.

This clone has just a few counts. The same CDR3 arises from other DNA sequences in this sample as well. V and J are TRBV2 and TRBJ1-5; 7 bases align to TRBD1. Germline trimming cut 3 bases from V and 2 bases from J; bases unmatched to any gene: 4. The CDR3 totals 15 residues. CDR1 and CDR2 (germline): SNHLY, FYNNEI. The CDR3 reads CASSDRTGGNQPQHF. Written as DNA, the CDR3 is TGTGCCAGCAGTGACCGGACAGGAGGCAATCAGCCCCAGCATTTT.

The V call is TRBV3-1 (or the pseudogene TRBV3-2), the J call TRBJ1-4; no reliable D call. CDR3 length: 15 amino acids. V lost 4 bases and J lost 0, with 9 bases in between. CDR1 and CDR2 from the germline V gene are LGHDT and YNNKEL (reference sequence). The CDR3 loop reads CASSPYSSTNEKLFF. The DNA for the CDR3 is TGTGCCAGCAGCCCCTACAGTTCAACTAATGAAAAACTGTTTTTT.

V gene TRBV2 combines with J gene TRBJ2-5; 11 positions match TRBD2. The CDR3 spans 15 residues. Per germline, CDR1 SNHLY and CDR2 FYNNEI. J gave up 4 bases and V 4 bases, and 5 bases lay outside the gene matches. DNA of the CDR3: TGTGCCAGCAGTGTGGGAGGGACTAGCGGAGAGACCCAGTACTTC. Protein product: CASSVGGTSGETQYF.

This clone has just a few counts. The CDR3 spells CASSQVGVSGESYEQYF. For the CDR3, the DNA is TGTGCCAGCAGCCAAGTAGGGGTTAGCGGGGAATCCTACGAGCAGTACTTC. The J gene is TRBJ2-7, the V gene TRBV4-2; 8 bases are shared with TRBD2. This CDR3 has 17 residues. The germline V gene has CDR1 LGHNA and CDR2 YNFKEQ. With 1 base clipped from V and 1 base from J, the junction kept 9 bases outside the gene matches.

CDR3 bases: TGTGCCACCAGTGATTTGAGGGGGAAACTGTTTTTT. It is translated as CATSDLRGKLFF. The J gene is TRBJ1-4, the V gene TRBV24-1; possibly TRBD1 for D (6 bases). The CDR3 totals 12 residues. The germline gives CDR1 KGHDR, CDR2 SFDVKD. The V end lost 0 bases, the J end lost 11 bases, and 6 bases lay between the germline ends.

The CDR3 sequence: CASSQAPGSSGNTIYF. The DNA for the CDR3 is TGCGCCAGCAGCCAAGCCCCCGGGAGCTCTGGAAACACCATATATTTT. J is TRBJ1-3 and V is TRBV4-1, with unresolved D. V was trimmed by 1 base and J by 0 bases, leaving 10 bases between them. The CDR3 has 16 amino acids. Germline V gives CDR1 MGHRA, CDR2 YSYEKL.